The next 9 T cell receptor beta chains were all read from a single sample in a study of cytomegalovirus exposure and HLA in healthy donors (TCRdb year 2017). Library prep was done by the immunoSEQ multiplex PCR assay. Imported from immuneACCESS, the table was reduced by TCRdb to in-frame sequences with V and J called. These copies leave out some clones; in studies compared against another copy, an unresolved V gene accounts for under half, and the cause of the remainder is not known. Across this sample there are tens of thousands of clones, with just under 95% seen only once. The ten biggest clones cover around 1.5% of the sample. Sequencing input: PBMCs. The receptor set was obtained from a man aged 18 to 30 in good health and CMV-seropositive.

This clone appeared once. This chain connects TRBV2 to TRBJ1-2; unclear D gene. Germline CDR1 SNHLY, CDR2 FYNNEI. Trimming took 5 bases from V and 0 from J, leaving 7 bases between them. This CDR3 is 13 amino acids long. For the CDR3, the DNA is TGTGCCAGCAGTTCCAGGACTAACTATGGCTACACCTTC. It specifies CASSSRTNYGYTF.

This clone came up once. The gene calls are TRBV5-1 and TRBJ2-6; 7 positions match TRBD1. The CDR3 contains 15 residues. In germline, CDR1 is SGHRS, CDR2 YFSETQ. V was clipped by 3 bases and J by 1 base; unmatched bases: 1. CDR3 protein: CASSSQGSGANVLTF. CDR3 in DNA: TGCGCCAGCAGCTCACAGGGGTCTGGGGCCAACGTCCTGACTTTC.

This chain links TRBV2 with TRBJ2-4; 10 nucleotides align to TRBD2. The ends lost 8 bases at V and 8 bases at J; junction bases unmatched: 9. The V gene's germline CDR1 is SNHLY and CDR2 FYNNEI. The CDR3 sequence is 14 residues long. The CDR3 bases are TGTGCCAGCGGCTCTAGCGGGAGTGAGGACATTCAGTACTTC. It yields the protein CASGSSGSEDIQYF.

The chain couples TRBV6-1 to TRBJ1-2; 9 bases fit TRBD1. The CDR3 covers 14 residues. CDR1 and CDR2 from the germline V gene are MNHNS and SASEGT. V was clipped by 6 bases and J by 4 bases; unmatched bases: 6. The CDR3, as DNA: TGTGCCAGCAGAGGGACAGGGAGAGGCTATGGCTACACCTTC. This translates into CASRGTGRGYGYTF.

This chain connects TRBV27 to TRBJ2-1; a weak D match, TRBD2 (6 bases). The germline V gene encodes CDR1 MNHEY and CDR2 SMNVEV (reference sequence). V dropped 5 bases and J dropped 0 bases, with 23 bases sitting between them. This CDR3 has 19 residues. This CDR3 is CASSPGGRHYRSSYNEQFF. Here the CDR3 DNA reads TGTGCCAGCAGTCCCGGGGGACGCCACTATAGGAGCTCCTACAATGAGCAGTTCTTC.

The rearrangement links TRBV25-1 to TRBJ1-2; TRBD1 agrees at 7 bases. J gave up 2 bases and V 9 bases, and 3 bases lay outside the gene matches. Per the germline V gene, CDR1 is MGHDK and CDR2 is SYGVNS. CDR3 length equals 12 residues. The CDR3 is CARRQGNYGYTF. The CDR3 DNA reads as TGTGCCAGAAGACAGGGAAACTATGGCTACACCTTC.

CDR3 sequence (DNA): TGTGCCAGCAGGAATGACCAGGGAAATCCGAGGGAGCAGTACTTC. Residues: CASRNDQGNPREQYF. This rearrangement joins TRBV2 to TRBJ2-7, with D tentatively TRBD1 (5 bases). There are 15 residues in the CDR3. CDR1 is SNHLY and CDR2 is FYNNEI in the germline V gene. V was shortened by 6 bases and J by 7 bases, with 22 bases between the two germline ends.

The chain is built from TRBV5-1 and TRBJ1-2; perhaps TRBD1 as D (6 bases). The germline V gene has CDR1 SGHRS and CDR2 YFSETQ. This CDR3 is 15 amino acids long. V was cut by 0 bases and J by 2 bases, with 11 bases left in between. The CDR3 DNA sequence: TGCGCCAGCAGCTTGGCCTCGGGACACAACTATGGCTACACCTTC. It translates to CASSLASGHNYGYTF.

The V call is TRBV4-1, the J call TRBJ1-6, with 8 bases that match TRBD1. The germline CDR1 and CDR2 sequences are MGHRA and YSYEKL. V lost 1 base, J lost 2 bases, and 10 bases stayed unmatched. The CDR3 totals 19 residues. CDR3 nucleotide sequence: TGCGCCAGCAGCCAAGCCTTGTGGACAGGGATGGCCTATAATTCACCCCTCCACTTT. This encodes CASSQALWTGMAYNSPLHF.